These T cell receptor beta chains were read from a single sample in a study of cytomegalovirus exposure and HLA in healthy donors. Repertoires were generated with immunoSEQ multiplex PCR, while TCRdb's copy carries only in-frame clones and drops some. The table has over 150,000 clones, approximately 85% seen once. Specimen: PBMCs. The receptors come from a man aged 45-65 years in good health and CMV-seropositive. CDR3s include the opening cysteine and the closing phenylalanine or tryptophan. A D gene is named only where the DNA matches it firmly. Where a row states a size, it is once, few, many or the class of an expanded clone; other rows omit it.

CDR3 DNA | CDR3 protein | J gene | D gene | clone size | V gene
TGCGCCAGCAGCTTGGCTCTTACAGGCTACGAGCAGTACTTC | CASSLALTGYEQYF | TRBJ2-7 | NA | NA | TRBV5-1
TGCGCCAGCAGCTTGGGAGGTAGTGATGAAAAACTGTTTTTT | CASSLGGSDEKLFF | TRBJ1-4 | NA | once | TRBV5-1
TGTGCCAGCAGCCCCGACAGTAACTATGGCTACACCTTC | CASSPDSNYGYTF | TRBJ1-2 | NA | NA | TRBV9
TGTGCCAGCAGCTTAAAGGGGCGACAGGTTTTCTCTGGAAACACCATATATTTT | CASSLKGRQVFSGNTIYF | TRBJ1-3 | NA | NA | TRBV7-7
TGTGCCAGCTCATCAACGACAGGGGCCGTCTCTGGAAACACCATATATTTT | CASSSTTGAVSGNTIYF | TRBJ1-3 | TRBD1 | NA | TRBV18
TGTGCCAGCAGCGTACAGGGTTCCTATGGCTACACCTTC | CASSVQGSYGYTF | TRBJ1-2 | NA | NA | TRBV5-4
TGTGCCAGCAGGTCCCGGGACAGGGGATACGAGCAGTACTTC | CASRSRDRGYEQYF | TRBJ2-7 | TRBD1 | NA | TRBV28
TGTGCCAGCCGCATCCAGGGCGCGGGGGGCGACTACGAGCAGTACTTC | CASRIQGAGGDYEQYF | TRBJ2-7 | TRBD2 | NA | TRBV7-8
TGTGCCAGCAGTGCTGAAGCGGGACGTTACAATGAGCAGTTCTTC | CASSAEAGRYNEQFF | TRBJ2-1 | TRBD2 | NA | TRBV6-4
TGCGCCAGCAGCTTAACAGGGGGCGAGGTTCAGCCCCAGCATTTT | CASSLTGGEVQPQHF | TRBJ1-5 | TRBD1 | NA | TRBV5-1
TGTGCCAGCAGCTTGCAAGGACCGGGGTACGAGCAGTACTTC | CASSLQGPGYEQYF | TRBJ2-7 | NA | NA | TRBV5-8
TGCGCCAGCAGCCAAGACGGACAGCCCAAACGTAATTTT | CASSQDGQPKRNF | TRBJ1-5 | NA | NA | TRBV4-3
TGTGCCAGCAGCCCGCCGACAGGGGCTAACTCTGGAAACACCATATATTTT | CASSPPTGANSGNTIYF | TRBJ1-3 | TRBD1 | NA | TRBV7-3
TGTGCCAGCAGCGTAGGCAAGAGTCGTTCCGGGGAGCTGTTTTTT | CASSVGKSRSGELFF | TRBJ2-2 | NA | NA | TRBV9
TGTGCCAGCAGTGTAGAGCGGGGCACGTACGAGCAGTACTTC | CASSVERGTYEQYF | TRBJ2-7 | TRBD2 | NA | TRBV2
TGTGCCAGCCGTACTAGCGGGAGTCCTAACAATGAGCAGTTCTTC | CASRTSGSPNNEQFF | TRBJ2-1 | TRBD2 | NA | TRBV2
TGTGCCAGCAGTTCTGACAGGAGGAGCAATCAGCCCCAGCATTTT | CASSSDRRSNQPQHF | TRBJ1-5 | NA | NA | TRBV28
TGTGCCAGCGGTATCCGAGGGCTAGGCAATCAGCCCCAGCATTTT | CASGIRGLGNQPQHF | TRBJ1-5 | NA | NA | TRBV28
TGCGCCAGCAGCCAAGGCAGGTTCGACAATCAGCCCCAGCATTTT | CASSQGRFDNQPQHF | TRBJ1-5 | NA | NA | TRBV4-3
TGCGCCAGCAGCGGGACTAGTTTCGGCACAGATACGCAGTATTTT | CASSGTSFGTDTQYF | TRBJ2-3 | TRBD2 | NA | TRBV10-2
TGTGCCAGCAGTGAAAGGGGGAAAGAGACCCAGTACTTC | CASSERGKETQYF | TRBJ2-5 | NA | NA | TRBV6-5
TGTGCCAGCAGCCTGACCGGGAGGGGCTACGAGCAGTACTTC | CASSLTGRGYEQYF | TRBJ2-7 | TRBD2 | NA | TRBV7-6
TGCAGCGTTGAAGGGCAACGCTACGAGCAGTACTTC | CSVEGQRYEQYF | TRBJ2-7 | NA | NA | TRBV29-1
TGTGCCAGCAGTTTAAACCCTGGACAGGGGGGCTACACCTTC | CASSLNPGQGGYTF | TRBJ1-2 | TRBD1 | NA | TRBV28
TGCAGTGCAGTAGCGGGGGGACACCAGTACTTC | CSAVAGGHQYF | TRBJ2-7 | TRBD2 | NA | TRBV20-1
TGTGCCAGCAGCACAGAAGGGGGTCGGAATGAGCAGTTCTTC | CASSTEGGRNEQFF | TRBJ2-1 | NA | NA | TRBV9
TGTGCCAGCAGCTTAGTTCCGGGGGATTCGCCCCAGCATTTT | CASSLVPGDSPQHF | TRBJ1-5 | NA | NA | TRBV7-2
TGTGCCAGCAGCGGGCCTGGGGGGGGCAATCAGCCCCAGCATTTT | CASSGPGGGNQPQHF | TRBJ1-5 | NA | NA | TRBV9
TGTGCCAGCAGCGGGGGTCGAAACTATGGCTACACCTTC | CASSGGRNYGYTF | TRBJ1-2 | NA | once | TRBV6-5
TGTGCCAGCAGAGATAGCGGGACCTCCTACGAGCAGTACTTC | CASRDSGTSYEQYF | TRBJ2-7 | TRBD2 | NA | TRBV28
TGTGCCAGCAGCTCCCGGGACAGGGAGGCCTCTGGAAACACCATATATTTT | CASSSRDREASGNTIYF | TRBJ1-3 | TRBD1 | NA | TRBV9
TGTGCCAGCAGCTTGCCACCCCAGGGGCAAGAGACCCAGTACTTC | CASSLPPQGQETQYF | TRBJ2-5 | NA | few | TRBV5-6
TGTGCCAGCAGTTACTCGGGGCCTCCTTCCGCCTACGAGCAGTACTTC | CASSYSGPPSAYEQYF | TRBJ2-7 | NA | NA | TRBV6-5
TGTGCCAGCAGCCCTCACAGGGTAAAAGAAGGGAATGAGCAGTTCTTC | CASSPHRVKEGNEQFF | TRBJ2-1 | NA | NA | TRBV7-3
TGTGCCAGCAGCCCACGCCAGATCAACACTGAAGCTTTCTTT | CASSPRQINTEAFF | TRBJ1-1 | NA | NA | TRBV6-6
TGCGCCAGCAGCCAAGATTTAGCGGCTAACTATGGCTACACCTTC | CASSQDLAANYGYTF | TRBJ1-2 | NA | few | TRBV4-3
TGTGCCAGCAGTCCCTGGGGGGACAGGGGTTTCTACGAGCAGTACTTC | CASSPWGDRGFYEQYF | TRBJ2-7 | TRBD1 | NA | TRBV5-6
TGTGCCAGCAGCTTGATAGAGGGCACTGAAGCTTTCTTT | CASSLIEGTEAFF | TRBJ1-1 | NA | few | TRBV5-6
TGTGCCAGCAGCCCCACCGGCGGAGCAACTAATGAAAAACTGTTTTTT | CASSPTGGATNEKLFF | TRBJ1-4 | NA | NA | TRBV11-1
TGTGCTGGAGGAACTAGCACAGATACGCAGTATTTT | CAGGTSTDTQYF | TRBJ2-3 | NA | NA | TRBV30
TGTGCCAGCAGCCCAACAGGGGGCCGCTACGAGCAGTACTTC | CASSPTGGRYEQYF | TRBJ2-7 | TRBD1 | NA | TRBV7-2
TGTGCCAGCAGCGGAAGTAGAGGCCCTCCCCGTGAGACAGATACGCAGTATTTT | CASSGSRGPPRETDTQYF | TRBJ2-3 | NA | NA | TRBV9
TGCGCCAGCAGCCATTCAGGCGATGGCTACACCTTC | CASSHSGDGYTF | TRBJ1-2 | NA | NA | TRBV4-3
TGCGCCAGCAGCTTGCTAAATCAGGCAACCCGGGAGCTGTTTTTT | CASSLLNQATRELFF | TRBJ2-2 | NA | NA | TRBV5-1
TGTGCCAGCAGCACCCGACAGACCTATGGCTACACCTTC | CASSTRQTYGYTF | TRBJ1-2 | NA | NA | TRBV7-3
TGTGCCAGCAGCTCACCGGGACAGGGAGCGGAGTACTTC | CASSSPGQGAEYF | TRBJ2-7 | TRBD1 | NA | TRBV5-8
TGTGCCAGCAGCGTTAGGGCGGGGGGCCATCGACCGACAGATACGCAGTATTTT | CASSVRAGGHRPTDTQYF | TRBJ2-3 | TRBD2 | NA | TRBV9
TGTGCCATCAGTGGGAGGTCTGACGACACTGAAGCTTTCTTT | CAISGRSDDTEAFF | TRBJ1-1 | NA | NA | TRBV10-3
TGTGCCAGCAGCTCCACAGGGGGAGACGCCGGGGAGCTGTTTTTT | CASSSTGGDAGELFF | TRBJ2-2 | TRBD1 | few | TRBV7-2
TGTGCCACCAGCAGAGATCCGGTCGGTACCTACGAGCAGTACTTC | CATSRDPVGTYEQYF | TRBJ2-7 | NA | NA | TRBV15
TGTGCCAGCAGCTCACGGACAGGGGATTACACAGATACGCAGTATTTT | CASSSRTGDYTDTQYF | TRBJ2-3 | TRBD1 | NA | TRBV9
TGTGCCAGCAGCTTGTCTCCGTCTAGCACTGAAGCTTTCTTT | CASSLSPSSTEAFF | TRBJ1-1 | NA | NA | TRBV5-5
TGTGCCAGCTCCCGGGAAGGGAACCAAGAGACCCAGTACTTC | CASSREGNQETQYF | TRBJ2-5 | NA | once | TRBV18
TGCGCCAGCAGCCAAGAGTCGAGCAGCGCGGCTGAAGCTTTCTTT | CASSQESSSAAEAFF | TRBJ1-1 | NA | NA | TRBV4-1
TGTGCCAGCAGTAGACAGGCAAACACTGAAGCTTTCTTT | CASSRQANTEAFF | TRBJ1-1 | NA | NA | TRBV7-8
TGTGCCAGCAGCATGGGGACAGACTATGGCTACACCTTC | CASSMGTDYGYTF | TRBJ1-2 | TRBD1 | NA | TRBV13
TGTGCCAGCAGCCACAGGGATCGTCAGCCCCAGCATTTT | CASSHRDRQPQHF | TRBJ1-5 | NA | NA | TRBV27